This TCR beta chain comes out of a study of blood T cell dynamics during melanoma immunotherapy. Regarding the study as a whole: Whether repertoire-driving clones were melanoma-specific could not be determined.

On this clone itself: Its antigen is unknown.

V gave up 3 bases and J gave up 1 base, with 6 bases separating them. This CDR3 has 13 residues. The V gene's germline CDR1 is SGHAT and CDR2 FQNNGV. The sample's time point: week 3, after first cycle of checkpoint inhibitor. This table comes from immunoSEQ multiplex PCR, and its TCRdb copy is limited to in-frame clones, with some not included. The profile shows more than 4,500 clones, about 82% of them singletons. This rearrangement joins TRBV11-2 to TRBJ1-1; the D is unclear. The TCR comes from a human donor with melanoma. The starting material was blood, obtained from a patient treated with checkpoint blockade. In nucleotides, the CDR3 is TGTGCCAGCAGCTTCGGGCAGAACACTGAAGCTTTCTTT. It encodes CASSFGQNTEAFF.